The T cell receptor (beta chain) under discussion was sequenced for a study of blood T cell repertoires in COVID-19. Participants spanned ages roughly 18 to 90 years and resided in roughly 22 US areas. Clinical history as reported by participants underpinned cohort assignment. The repertoire was sequenced with immunoSEQ multiplex PCR; TCRdb's copy has only in-frame clones and lacks some. The sample has some 410,000 clones; 88% are singletons. The sequence came from a woman in her thirties with acute COVID-19. Sequenced material: PBMCs or T cells enriched from blood (not recorded which).

Written as DNA, the CDR3 is TGTGCCAGTAGTTGGGCGACAACGAATGGCTACACCTTC. This translates into CASSWATTNGYTF. This chain connects TRBV19 to TRBJ1-2; D remains ambiguous. Trimming left V 5 bases short and J 6 bases short, with 13 bases between. The germline CDR1 and CDR2 sequences are LNHDA and SQIVND (reference sequence). The CDR3 is 13 amino acids.